These T cell receptor beta chains were read from a single sample in a study of shared clonotypes between healthy human individuals. Here immunoSEQ multiplex PCR was the method, and the copy in TCRdb shows in-frame clones only, minus some. The sample consists of hundreds of thousands of clones, about 80% of them appearing once. Sequenced sample: PBMCs. These receptors were obtained from a woman aged 40 to 50 in good health. Some clones in this sample may be carry-over from other donors' samples. CDR3s include the opening cysteine and the closing phenylalanine or tryptophan. The D gene is left open where the match is weak. Rows may omit the clone size; those that give it use once, few, many or a size class.

>TRBV9|-|-|TRBJ1-5
TGTGCCAGCAGCGTAGAGGGGGACTACAATCAGCCCCAGCATTTT
CASSVEGDYNQPQHF
>TRBV27|-|-|TRBJ2-4
TGTGCCAGCAGCCGGACAAGGGGTGACATTCAGTACTTC
CASSRTRGDIQYF
>TRBV19|-|-|TRBJ1-1
TGTGCCAGTAGTATCACGGGGGCGCGGGCTGAAGCTTTCTTT
CASSITGARAEAFF
>TRBV11-2|-|once|TRBJ2-1
TGTGCCAGCAGCTTAGTCCAGGGGAAGGCCAAGCAGTTCTTC
CASSLVQGKAKQFF
>TRBV30|-|few|TRBJ2-4
TGTGCCTGGAGAGCCGGGACAACTTATAACATTCAGTACTTC
CAWRAGTTYNIQYF
>TRBV6-5|-|-|TRBJ2-2
TGTGCCAGCAGTGCCACTAGAACCGGGGAGCTGTTTTTT
CASSATRTGELFF
>TRBV30|-|-|TRBJ2-5
TGTGCCTGGAATAGCGACGAGACCCAGTACTTC
CAWNSDETQYF
>TRBV6-7|TRBD1|few|TRBJ2-7
TGTGCCAGCAGGGAAGGGACAGGGACGACGCTCGAGCAGTACTTC
CASREGTGTTLEQYF
>TRBV12-5|-|-|TRBJ2-7
TGTGCTAGTGGTTTGGGGACAGACTCCTACGAGCAGTACTTC
CASGLGTDSYEQYF
>TRBV28|TRBD2|-|TRBJ2-3
TGTGCCAGCAGTTTAGAGGTGACTAGCGAGGCAGATACGCAGTATTTT
CASSLEVTSEADTQYF